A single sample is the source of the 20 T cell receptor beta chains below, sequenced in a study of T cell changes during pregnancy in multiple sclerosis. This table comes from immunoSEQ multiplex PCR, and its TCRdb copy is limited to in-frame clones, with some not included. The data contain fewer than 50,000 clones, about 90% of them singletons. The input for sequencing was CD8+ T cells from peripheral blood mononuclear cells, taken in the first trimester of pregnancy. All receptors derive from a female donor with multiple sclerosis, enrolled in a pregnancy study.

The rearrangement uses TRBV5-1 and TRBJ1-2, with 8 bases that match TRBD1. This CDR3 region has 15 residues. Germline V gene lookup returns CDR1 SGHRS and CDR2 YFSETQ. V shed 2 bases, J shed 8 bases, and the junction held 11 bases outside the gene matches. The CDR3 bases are TGCGCCAGCAGCTTTCAAACGGACAGGGTACTAGGCTACACCTTC. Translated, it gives CASSFQTDRVLGYTF.

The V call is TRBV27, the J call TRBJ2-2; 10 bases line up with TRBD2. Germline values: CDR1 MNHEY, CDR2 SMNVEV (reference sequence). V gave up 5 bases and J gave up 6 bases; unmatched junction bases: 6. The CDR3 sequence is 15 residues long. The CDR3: CASSEAGGIPGELFF. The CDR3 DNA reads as TGTGCCAGCAGTGAAGCGGGAGGGATCCCCGGGGAGCTGTTTTTT.

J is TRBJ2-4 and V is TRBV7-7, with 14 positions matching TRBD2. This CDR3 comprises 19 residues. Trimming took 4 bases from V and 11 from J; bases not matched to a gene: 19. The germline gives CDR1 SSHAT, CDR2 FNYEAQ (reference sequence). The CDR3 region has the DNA TGTGCCAGCAGCTCCCCGACTAGCGGGGGGGCCGGGACCGGGGGGGTTCAGTACTTC. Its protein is CASSSPTSGGAGTGGVQYF.

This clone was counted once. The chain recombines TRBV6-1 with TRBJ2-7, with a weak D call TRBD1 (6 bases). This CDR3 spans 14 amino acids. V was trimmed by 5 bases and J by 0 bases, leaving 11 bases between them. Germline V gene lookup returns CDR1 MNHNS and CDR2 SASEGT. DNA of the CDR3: TGTGCCAGCAGTACCATAGGGGGCTCCTACGAGCAGTACTTC. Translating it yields CASSTIGGSYEQYF.

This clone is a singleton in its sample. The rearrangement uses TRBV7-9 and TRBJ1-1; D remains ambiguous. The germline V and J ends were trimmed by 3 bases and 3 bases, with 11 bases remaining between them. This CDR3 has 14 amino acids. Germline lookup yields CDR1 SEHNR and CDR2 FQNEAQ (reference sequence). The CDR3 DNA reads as TGTGCCAGCAGCTTCCCGGGTAGGTACACTGAAGCTTTCTTT. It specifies CASSFPGRYTEAFF.

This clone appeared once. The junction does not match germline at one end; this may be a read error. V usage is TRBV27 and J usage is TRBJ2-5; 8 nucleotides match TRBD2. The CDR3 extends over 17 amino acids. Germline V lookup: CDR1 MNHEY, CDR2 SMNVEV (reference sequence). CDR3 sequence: CASSSPTVAGSPEAQYF. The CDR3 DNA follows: TGTGCCAGCAGTTCGCCCACGGTAGCGGGAAGCCCAGAGGCCCAGTACTTC.

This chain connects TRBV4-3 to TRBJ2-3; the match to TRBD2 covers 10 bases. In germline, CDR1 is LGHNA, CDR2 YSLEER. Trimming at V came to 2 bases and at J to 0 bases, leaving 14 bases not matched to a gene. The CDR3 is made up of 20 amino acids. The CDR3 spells CASSQHAQRGGPSSTDTQYF. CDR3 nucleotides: TGCGCCAGCAGCCAACACGCTCAGCGGGGGGGCCCCTCAAGCACAGATACGCAGTATTTT.

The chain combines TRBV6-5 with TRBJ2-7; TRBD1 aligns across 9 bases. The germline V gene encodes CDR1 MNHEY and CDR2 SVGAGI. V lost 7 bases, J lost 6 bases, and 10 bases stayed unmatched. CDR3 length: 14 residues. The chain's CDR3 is CASTNYRTGVEQYF. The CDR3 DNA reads TGTGCCAGCACAAATTATCGGACAGGGGTCGAGCAGTACTTC.

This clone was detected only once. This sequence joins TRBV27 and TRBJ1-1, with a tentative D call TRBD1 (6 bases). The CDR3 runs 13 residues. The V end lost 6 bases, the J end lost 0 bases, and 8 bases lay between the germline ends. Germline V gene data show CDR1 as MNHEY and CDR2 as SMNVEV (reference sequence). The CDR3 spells CASRDSVNTEAFF. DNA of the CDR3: TGTGCCAGCAGGGACAGCGTGAACACTGAAGCTTTCTTT.

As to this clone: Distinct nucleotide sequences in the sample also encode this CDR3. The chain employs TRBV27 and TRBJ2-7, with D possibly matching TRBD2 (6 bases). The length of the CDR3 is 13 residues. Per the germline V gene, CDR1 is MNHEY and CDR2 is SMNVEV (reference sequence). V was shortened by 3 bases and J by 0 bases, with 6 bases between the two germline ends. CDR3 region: CASSFGGSYEQYF. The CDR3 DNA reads TGTGCCAGCAGTTTCGGGGGCTCCTACGAGCAGTACTTC.

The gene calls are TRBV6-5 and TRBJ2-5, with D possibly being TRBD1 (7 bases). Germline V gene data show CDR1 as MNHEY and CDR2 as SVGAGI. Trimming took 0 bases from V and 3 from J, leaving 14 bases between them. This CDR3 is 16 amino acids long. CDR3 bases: TGTGCCAGCAGTTACTCGGCGTCAGGGGGGAAAGAGACCCAGTACTTC. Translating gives CASSYSASGGKETQYF.

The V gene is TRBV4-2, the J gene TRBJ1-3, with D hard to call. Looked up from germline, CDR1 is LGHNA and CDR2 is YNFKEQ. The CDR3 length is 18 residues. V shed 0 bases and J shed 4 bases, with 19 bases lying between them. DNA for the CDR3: TGTGCCAGCAGCCAAGATCGTAACGGAGGACCTCCAGGAAACACCATATATTTT. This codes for CASSQDRNGGPPGNTIYF.

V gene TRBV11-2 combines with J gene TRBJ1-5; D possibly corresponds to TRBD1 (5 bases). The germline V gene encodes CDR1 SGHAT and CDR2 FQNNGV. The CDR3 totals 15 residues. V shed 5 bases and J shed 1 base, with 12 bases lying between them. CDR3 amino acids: CASSPGLSSNQPQHF. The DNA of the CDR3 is TGTGCCAGCAGCCCGGGACTTTCGAGCAATCAGCCCCAGCATTTT.

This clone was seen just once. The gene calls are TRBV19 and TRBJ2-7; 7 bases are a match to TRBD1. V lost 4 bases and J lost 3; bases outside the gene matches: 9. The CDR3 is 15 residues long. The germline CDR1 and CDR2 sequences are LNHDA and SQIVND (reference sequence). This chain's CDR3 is CASSTTAGTVYEQYF. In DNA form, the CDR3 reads TGTGCCAGTAGTACCACCGCCGGGACAGTCTACGAGCAGTACTTC.

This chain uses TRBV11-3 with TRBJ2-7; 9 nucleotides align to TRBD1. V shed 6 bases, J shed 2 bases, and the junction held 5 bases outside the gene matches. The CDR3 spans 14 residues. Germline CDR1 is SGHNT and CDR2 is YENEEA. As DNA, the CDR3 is TGTGCCAGCAGTCACCGGGACAGGGCCTACGAGCAGTACTTC. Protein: CASSHRDRAYEQYF.

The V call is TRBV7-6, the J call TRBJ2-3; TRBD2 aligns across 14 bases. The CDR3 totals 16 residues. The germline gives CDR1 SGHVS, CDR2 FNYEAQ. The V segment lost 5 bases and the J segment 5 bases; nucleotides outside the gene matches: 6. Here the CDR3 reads CASSPLGLAGGDTQYF. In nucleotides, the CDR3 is TGTGCCAGCAGCCCTCTCGGACTAGCGGGAGGAGATACGCAGTATTTT.

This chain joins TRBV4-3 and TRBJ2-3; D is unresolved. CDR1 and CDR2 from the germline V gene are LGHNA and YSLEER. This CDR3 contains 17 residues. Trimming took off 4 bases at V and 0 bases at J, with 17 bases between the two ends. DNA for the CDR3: TGCGCCAGCAGCCGGAAGACTTCGTATACTAGCACAGATACGCAGTATTTT. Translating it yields CASSRKTSYTSTDTQYF.

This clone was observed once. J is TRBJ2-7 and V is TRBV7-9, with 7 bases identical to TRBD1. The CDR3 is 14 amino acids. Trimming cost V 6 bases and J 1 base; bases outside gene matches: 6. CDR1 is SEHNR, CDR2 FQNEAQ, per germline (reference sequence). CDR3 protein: CASRTPGQSYEQYF. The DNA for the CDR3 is TGTGCCAGCAGAACCCCGGGACAGTCCTACGAGCAGTACTTC.

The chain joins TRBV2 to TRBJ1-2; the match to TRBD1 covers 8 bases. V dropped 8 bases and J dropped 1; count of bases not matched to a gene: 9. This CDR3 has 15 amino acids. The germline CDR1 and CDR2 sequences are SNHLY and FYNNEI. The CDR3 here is CASLRTGIGNYGYTF. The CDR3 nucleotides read TGTGCCAGCCTCCGGACAGGGATCGGTAACTATGGCTACACCTTC.

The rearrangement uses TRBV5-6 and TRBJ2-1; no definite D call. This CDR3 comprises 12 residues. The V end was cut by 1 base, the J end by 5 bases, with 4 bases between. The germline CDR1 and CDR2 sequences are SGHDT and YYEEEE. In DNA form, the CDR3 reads TGTGCCAGCAGCTTGTTTAACAATGAGCAGTTCTTC. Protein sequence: CASSLFNNEQFF.